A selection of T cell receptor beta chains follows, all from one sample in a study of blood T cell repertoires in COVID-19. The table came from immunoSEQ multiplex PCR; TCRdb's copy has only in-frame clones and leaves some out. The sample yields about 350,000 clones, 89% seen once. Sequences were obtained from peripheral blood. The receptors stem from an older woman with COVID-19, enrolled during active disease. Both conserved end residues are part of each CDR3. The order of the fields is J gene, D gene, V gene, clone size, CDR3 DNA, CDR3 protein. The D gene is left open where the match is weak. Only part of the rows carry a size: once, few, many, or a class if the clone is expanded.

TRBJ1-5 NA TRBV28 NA TGTGCCAGCAGTTCGGGAGGTGGCAATCAGCCCCAGCATTTT CASSSGGGNQPQHF
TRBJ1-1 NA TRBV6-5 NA TGTGCCAGCAGTTACCGCCATCAGGGCTTGAACACTGAAGCTTTCTTT CASSYRHQGLNTEAFF
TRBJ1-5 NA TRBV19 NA TGTGCCAGTAGTGACAGAAGAAATCAGCCCCAGCATTTT CASSDRRNQPQHF
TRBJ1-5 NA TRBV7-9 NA TGTGCCAGCAGCCATCCACTCCGGGGTTCCAATCAGCCCCAGCATTTT CASSHPLRGSNQPQHF
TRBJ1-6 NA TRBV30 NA TGTGCCTGGAGTGTGCGGGCGGGGAATTCACCCCTCCACTTT CAWSVRAGNSPLHF
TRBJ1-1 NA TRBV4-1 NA TGCGCCAGCAGCCAAATTACAGGGGAAGCTTTCTTT CASSQITGEAFF
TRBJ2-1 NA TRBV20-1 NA TGCAGTGCTAGTCCCGGCAGGGTGGATGAGCAGTTCTTC CSASPGRVDEQFF
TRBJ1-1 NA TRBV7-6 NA TGTGCCAGCAGCCTCACAGGGCAGTGGGACACTGAAGCTTTCTTT CASSLTGQWDTEAFF
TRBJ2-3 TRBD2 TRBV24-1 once TGTGCCACAAGTCCGGGACTAGCGGGCTATTACACAGATACGCAGTATTTT CATSPGLAGYYTDTQYF
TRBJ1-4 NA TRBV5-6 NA TGTGCCAGCAGCTCTGAATTCCAATGGAAGGAGGGACTGTTTTTT CASSSEFQWKEGLFF
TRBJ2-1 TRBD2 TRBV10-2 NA TGCGCCAGCAGTGAGGTCGCTAGCGGCTCCTACAATGAGCAGTTCTTC CASSEVASGSYNEQFF
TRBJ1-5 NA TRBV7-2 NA TGTGCCAGCCAAAGGGGTTTTAATGTTGAGCCCCAGCATTTT CASQRGFNVEPQHF
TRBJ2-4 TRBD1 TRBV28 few TGTGCCAGCGGAACAGGGGCAGCCAAAAACATTCAGTACTTC CASGTGAAKNIQYF
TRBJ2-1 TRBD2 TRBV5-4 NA TGTGCCAGCAGTCGAGGACTAGCGGGGGGGACGTACAATGAGCAGTTCTTC CASSRGLAGGTYNEQFF
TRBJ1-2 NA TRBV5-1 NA TGCGCCAGCAGCGCCGACAGACCCTATGGCTACACCTTC CASSADRPYGYTF
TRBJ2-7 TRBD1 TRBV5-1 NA TGCGCCAGCAGCGGAGGACAGGGGGGCTACGAGCAGTACTTC CASSGGQGGYEQYF
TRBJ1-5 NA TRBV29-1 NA TGCAGCGTTGTCCTGGGGGGGTTTGGTGATCAGCCCCAGCATTTT CSVVLGGFGDQPQHF
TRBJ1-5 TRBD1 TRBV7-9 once TGTGCCAGCAGCTCACAGGGGGCAGGTGAGCCCCAGCATTTT CASSSQGAGEPQHF
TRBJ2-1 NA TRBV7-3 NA TGTGCCAGCAGCTTAATCAGGGATTCCTACAATGAGCAGTTCTTC CASSLIRDSYNEQFF
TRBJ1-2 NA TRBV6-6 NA TGTGCCAGCTCGGCGACAGCCAACTATGGCTACACCTTC CASSATANYGYTF
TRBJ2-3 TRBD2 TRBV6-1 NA TGTGCCAGCAGTGAACGGACTAGCGGGGTATCTTTGTATACGCAGTATTTT CASSERTSGVSLYTQYF
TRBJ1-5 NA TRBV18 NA TGTGCCAGCTCACCCTCGGTTAATCAGCCCCAGCATTTT CASSPSVNQPQHF
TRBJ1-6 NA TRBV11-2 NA TGTGCCAGCACGCCGGGGGTAGGTAATTCACCCCTCCACTTT CASTPGVGNSPLHF
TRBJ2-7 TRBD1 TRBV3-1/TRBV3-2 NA TGTGCCAGCAGCCAAGCCGGGACAGGGGGTCACGAGCAGTACTTC CASSQAGTGGHEQYF
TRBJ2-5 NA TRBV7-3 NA TGTGCCAGCAGCCCCCTAGGAAGCCAAGAGACCCAGTACTTC CASSPLGSQETQYF
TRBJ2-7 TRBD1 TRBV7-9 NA TGTGCCAGCAGCTCAGGGGGCGAGCAGTACTTC CASSSGGEQYF
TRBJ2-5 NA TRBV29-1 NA TGCAGCGTTGACGGGACACCGAACCTCAGGGAGACCCAGTACTTC CSVDGTPNLRETQYF
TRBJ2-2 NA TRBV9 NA TGTGCCAGCAGCGTCTACACCGGGGAGCTGTTTTTT CASSVYTGELFF
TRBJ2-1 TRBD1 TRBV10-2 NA TGCGCCAGCAGTTTGGACAGGGGGGCCTACAATGAGCAGTTCTTC CASSLDRGAYNEQFF
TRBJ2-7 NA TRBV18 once TGTGCCAGCTCACCAGGACTGGGAGGCACCTACGAGCAGTACTTC CASSPGLGGTYEQYF
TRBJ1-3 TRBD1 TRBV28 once TGTGCCAGCAGTCGGGACAGACCCGGAAACACCATATATTTT CASSRDRPGNTIYF
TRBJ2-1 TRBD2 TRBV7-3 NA TGTGCCAGCAGCCAAGGGACTAGCGGGGGGTATGAGCAGTTCTTC CASSQGTSGGYEQFF
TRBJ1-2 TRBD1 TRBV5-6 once TGTGCCAGCAGCTTCGACAGGGGGTCGTCTGGCTACACCTTC CASSFDRGSSGYTF
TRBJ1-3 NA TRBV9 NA TGTGCCAGCAGCTTAAGACATACGAGAGGAAACACCATATATTTT CASSLRHTRGNTIYF
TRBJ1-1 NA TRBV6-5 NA TGTGCCAGCGGAGGATTCAGGGGACAGAACACTGAAGCTTTCTTT CASGGFRGQNTEAFF
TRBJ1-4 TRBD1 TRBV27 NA TGTGCCAGCAGCTACGGGACAGGGCTAACTAATGAAAAACTGTTTTTT CASSYGTGLTNEKLFF
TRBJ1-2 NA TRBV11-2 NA TGTGCCAGCAGCGCAGTAAACTATGGCTACACCTTC CASSAVNYGYTF
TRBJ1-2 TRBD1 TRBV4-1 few TGCGCCAGCAGCCATAGCCTGGGACAGGGGAGTGGTGGCTACACCTTC CASSHSLGQGSGGYTF
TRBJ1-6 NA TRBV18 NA TGTGCCAGCTCACCACCGGCAGGGAATAATTCACCCCTCCACTTT CASSPPAGNNSPLHF
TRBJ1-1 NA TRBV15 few TGTGCCACCAGCAGTCTGGCGGCGGGTAGGACTGAAGCTTTCTTT CATSSLAAGRTEAFF
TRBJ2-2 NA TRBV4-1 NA TGCGCCAGCAGGAGGCAGGAGGACACCGGGGAGCTGTTTTTT CASRRQEDTGELFF
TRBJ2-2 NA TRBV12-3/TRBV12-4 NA TGTGCCAGCAGTTTCGTCGGGGAGCTGTTTTTT CASSFVGELFF
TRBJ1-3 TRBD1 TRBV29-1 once TGCAGCGTTGAAGGACAGGGGCTTGGAAACACCATATATTTT CSVEGQGLGNTIYF
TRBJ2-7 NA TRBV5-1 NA TGCGCCAGCAGCTTGGCGCCGGCAGGGTTATCCCTCGAGCAGTACTTC CASSLAPAGLSLEQYF
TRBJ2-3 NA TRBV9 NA TGTGCCAGCAGCGTAGACGAGCGGGCAGATACGCAGTATTTT CASSVDERADTQYF
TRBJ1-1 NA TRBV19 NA TGTGCCAGTAGTATAGATCGGGGAAACACTGAAGCTTTCTTT CASSIDRGNTEAFF
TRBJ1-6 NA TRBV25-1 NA TGTGCCAGCAACCCTTTAGGGAGTCACTCACCCCTCCACTTT CASNPLGSHSPLHF
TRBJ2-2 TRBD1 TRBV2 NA TGTGCCAGCAGGGCCCGGACAGGGGACACCGGGGAGCTGTTTTTT CASRARTGDTGELFF
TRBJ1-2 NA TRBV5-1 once TGCGCCAGCAGCTTGCCTACGACAGCTAACTATGGCTACACCTTC CASSLPTTANYGYTF
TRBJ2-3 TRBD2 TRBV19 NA TGTGCCAGTAGTGCCCCGGGACTAGCGGGGGGGCGGATGCAGTATTTT CASSAPGLAGGRMQYF
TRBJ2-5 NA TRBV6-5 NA TGTGCCAGCAGCCGAAGACAGGCGCATGAGACCCAGTACTTC CASSRRQAHETQYF
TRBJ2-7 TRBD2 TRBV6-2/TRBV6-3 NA TGTGCCAGCAGTGCGGGGGGGGCAGCGAGGCTTCACGAGCAGTACTTC CASSAGGAARLHEQYF
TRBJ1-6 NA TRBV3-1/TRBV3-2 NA TGTGCCAGCAGTTACCGACAGATATCACCCCTCCACTTT CASSYRQISPLHF
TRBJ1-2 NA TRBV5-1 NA TGCGCCAGCAGCTTGAAGGACAGCTATGGCTACACCTTC CASSLKDSYGYTF
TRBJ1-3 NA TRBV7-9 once TGTGCCAGCAGCCCGCTTCGGAACACCATATATTTT CASSPLRNTIYF
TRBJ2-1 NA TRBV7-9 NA TGTGCCAGCAGCCTCCGGTCCTCATCGTCCGATGAGCAGTTCTTC CASSLRSSSSDEQFF
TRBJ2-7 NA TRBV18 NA TGTGCCAGCTCATCAGACAGATTCTACGAGCAGTACTTC CASSSDRFYEQYF
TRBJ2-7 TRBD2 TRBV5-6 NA TGTGCCAGCAGCTTGGCTCCTAGCGGGGGGCCCTACGAGCAGTACTTC CASSLAPSGGPYEQYF
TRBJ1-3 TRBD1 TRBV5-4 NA TGTGCCAGCAGCTCGCGGACAGGCTCTGGAAACACCATATATTTT CASSSRTGSGNTIYF
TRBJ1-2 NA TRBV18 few TGTGCCAGCTCACCCAACAGGGACCTCTATGGCTACACCTTC CASSPNRDLYGYTF